These 27 T cell receptor beta chains share one sample of origin, sequenced in a study of beta chain features in type 1 diabetes. Regarding the study as a whole: All four CD4+ subsets from Type 1 diabetes patients carried moderately but significantly shorter TCRB CDR3s.

Their recognized antigens are unknown. cDNA synthesis used the whole RNA isolate, giving expressed TCRB sequences. Here immunoSEQ multiplex PCR was the method, and the copy in TCRdb shows in-frame clones only, minus some. The sample has roughly 150,000 clones; over 9% are singletons. The sequencing input was central memory CD4+ T cells from blood. These receptors all come from a man aged 30 to 39 with type 1 diabetes.

The rearrangement joins TRBV6-1 to TRBJ2-5; 10 bases are shared with TRBD1. Germline-derived CDR1 and CDR2 are MNHNS and SASEGT. The CDR3 loop spans 14 amino acids. V dropped 3 bases and J dropped 5; count of bases not matched to a gene: 3. The CDR3 DNA sequence: TGTGCCAGCAGTGAGGTGGGACAGGGGGAGACCCAGTACTTC. Amino acids: CASSEVGQGETQYF.

A few counts support this clone. The J gene is TRBJ2-3, the V gene TRBV4-3; 8 bases line up with TRBD1. Germline trimming cut 5 bases from V and 0 bases from J; bases unmatched to any gene: 7. The CDR3 contains 16 residues. Germline V CDR1 and CDR2: LGHNA, YSLEER. The CDR3 sequence: CASSSGQGPSTDTQYF. In DNA form, the CDR3 reads TGCGCCAGCAGCTCCGGACAGGGCCCTAGCACAGATACGCAGTATTTT.

The V gene is TRBV5-1, the J gene TRBJ2-2; D uncertain. With 0 bases removed from V and 0 bases from J, the gap between germline ends came to 9 bases. Germline CDR1 SGHRS, CDR2 YFSETQ. CDR3 length equals 16 residues. In nucleotides, the CDR3 is TGCGCCAGCAGCTTGGTAGCACCAACGAACACCGGGGAGCTGTTTTTT. It encodes CASSLVAPTNTGELFF.

V usage is TRBV6-6 and J usage is TRBJ1-5, with D perhaps matching TRBD1 (6 bases). The CDR3 length is 15 residues. Germline V gives CDR1 MNHNY, CDR2 SVGAGI (reference sequence). The germline V and J ends were trimmed by 5 bases and 11 bases, with 22 bases remaining between them. CDR3 DNA: TGTGCCAGCAGTGGCGGCGCGGGCAGGGGCTCGACCCAGCATTTT. Translating gives CASSGGAGRGSTQHF.

This clone was seen many times. The CDR3 region has the DNA TGTGCCAGCAGCCAAGATCGGGCGGACAAAACCTATGGCTACACCTTC. Protein: CASSQDRADKTYGYTF. The rearrangement uses TRBV4-2 and TRBJ1-2, with D perhaps matching TRBD1 (5 bases). The germline V and J ends were trimmed by 0 bases and 4 bases, with 15 bases remaining between them. CDR3 length equals 16 residues. Germline-derived CDR1 and CDR2 are LGHNA and YNFKEQ.

The chain recombines TRBV28 with TRBJ1-5; tentative D call: TRBD1 (5 bases). Deletions cut 8 bases from V and 3 bases from J, with 17 bases between. Germline-derived CDR1 and CDR2 are MDHEN and SYDVKM. The CDR3 runs to 15 residues. The CDR3 region is CASLGAGTNNQPQHF. The DNA of the CDR3 is TGTGCCAGCCTTGGAGCGGGGACCAACAATCAGCCCCAGCATTTT.

This clone was seen only a few times. The chain uses TRBV11-2 and TRBJ2-1; TRBD2 matches at 7 bases. The CDR3 sequence is 16 residues long. V lost 5 bases to trimming and J lost 5 bases; unmatched junction nucleotides: 12. The germline CDR1 and CDR2 sequences are SGHAT and FQNNGV. The DNA for the CDR3 is TGTGCCAGCAGCCAAGATCCGGGCGGGAGAAACAATGAGCAGTTCTTC. This sequence encodes CASSQDPGGRNNEQFF.

The V call is TRBV11-2, the J call TRBJ1-1; D is undetermined. The CDR3 has 13 residues. V gave up 0 bases and J gave up 3 bases, with 5 bases separating them. From germline, CDR1 is SGHAT and CDR2 FQNNGV. CDR3 loop: CASSLDQYTEAFF. CDR3 nucleotide sequence: TGTGCCAGCAGCTTAGATCAGTACACTGAAGCTTTCTTT. Combining the CDR3 with reference TRBV11-2 and TRBJ1-1 gives the whole variable domain EAGVAQSPRYKIIEKRQSVAFWCNPISGHATLYWYQQILGQGPKLLIQFQNNGVVDDSQLPKDRFSAERLKGVDSTLKIQPAKLEDSAVYLCASSLDQYTEAFFGQGTRLTVV.

This clone was seen a handful of times. The chain uses TRBV6-5 and TRBJ2-5; 9 bases agree with TRBD2. J lost 7 bases, V lost 5 bases, and 8 bases had no gene match. This CDR3 contains 14 residues. Germline CDR1 is MNHEY and CDR2 is SVGAGI. The CDR3 DNA sequence: TGTGCCAGCAGTCAAGTTAGCGGGAGTAGGACCCAGTACTTC. It yields the protein CASSQVSGSRTQYF.

V usage is TRBV29-1 and J usage is TRBJ1-1; 8 nucleotides match TRBD1. Germline CDR1 SQVTM, CDR2 ANQGSEA. The CDR3 is 14 amino acids. V lost 3 bases to trimming and J lost 0 bases; unmatched junction nucleotides: 3. DNA for the CDR3: TGCAGCGTTGACCCGACAGGGGTGAACACTGAAGCTTTCTTT. Protein sequence: CSVDPTGVNTEAFF.

This clone was seen a handful of times. The chain has TRBV6-5 and TRBJ2-7; tentatively, D is TRBD2 (6 bases). Germline V gene sequence: CDR1 MNHEY, CDR2 SVGAGI. This CDR3 spans 15 amino acids. The ends were cut back, 6 bases at V and 2 bases at J, with 17 bases in the middle. The CDR3 is CASRPRIADAYEQYF. The CDR3 nucleotides are TGTGCCAGCAGACCCCGAATAGCGGATGCCTACGAGCAGTACTTC.

The chain couples TRBV7-3 to TRBJ2-5, with 8 bases matching TRBD1. The V gene end was trimmed by 3 bases and the J gene end by 3 bases; junction bases not matched to a gene: 6. The CDR3 consists of 15 residues. CDR1 and CDR2 (germline): SGHTA, FQGTGA. The CDR3 DNA sequence: TGTGCCAGCAGCTTTCAGGGGGCATCTGAAGAGACCCAGTACTTC. It is translated as CASSFQGASEETQYF. The variable domain in full, completed from reference TRBV7-3 and TRBJ2-5, reads GAGVSQTPSNKVTEKGKYVELRCDPISGHTALYWYRQSLGQGPEFLIYFQGTGAADDSGLPNDRFFAVRPEGSVSTLKIQRTERGDSAVYLCASSFQGASEETQYFGPGTRLLVL.

This clone occurred a few times. V is TRBV29-1 and J is TRBJ2-5, with TRBD2 as a possible D gene (5 bases). This CDR3 has 12 amino acids. V was pared by 3 bases and J by 4 bases, with 9 bases between. The V gene's germline CDR1 is SQVTM and CDR2 ANQGSEA. The CDR3 sequence is CSVDRGGETQYF. The CDR3, as DNA: TGCAGCGTTGACCGGGGTGGAGAGACCCAGTACTTC.

In this sample, this clone turned up a few times. The chain has TRBV30 and TRBJ1-2; D ambiguous. Trimming pared 3 bases from V and 0 bases from J, leaving 8 bases between. The germline V gene encodes CDR1 GTSNPN and CDR2 SVGIG (reference sequence). The CDR3 is 13 residues long. The CDR3 DNA sequence: TGTGCCTGGAGCCGATCAGCTAACTATGGCTACACCTTC. Translated: CAWSRSANYGYTF.

This chain connects TRBV5-4 to TRBJ1-2, with 9 bases identical to TRBD1. Germline V lookup: CDR1 SGHNT, CDR2 YYREEE (reference sequence). The trim removed 2 bases at V and 7 bases at J, leaving 9 bases unmatched. The CDR3 contains 15 residues. The CDR3, as DNA: TGTGCCAGCAGCTTCCGGGACAGGGTGCCTGTTGGCTACACCTTC. It specifies CASSFRDRVPVGYTF.

This clone has just a few counts. The chain uses TRBV2 and TRBJ2-1, with D tentatively TRBD2 (6 bases). With 3 bases removed from V and 7 bases from J, the gap between germline ends came to 7 bases. CDR1 SNHLY and CDR2 FYNNEI come from the germline V gene. There are 12 residues in the CDR3. The CDR3, as DNA: TGTGCCAGCAGTGAGGGGAGGAATGAGCAGTTCTTC. It encodes CASSEGRNEQFF.

This clone was counted a single time. The V call is TRBV7-8, the J call TRBJ2-7; 12 bases map to TRBD1. Per the germline V gene, CDR1 is SGHVS and CDR2 is FQNEAQ. CDR3 size: 16 residues. With V trimmed by 5 bases and J by 2 bases, 7 bases remained unmatched. The CDR3: CASSAHGTGGTYEQYF. CDR3 DNA sequence: TGTGCCAGCAGCGCTCACGGGACAGGGGGCACCTACGAGCAGTACTTC.

V is TRBV29-1 and J is TRBJ2-5; 8 bases map to TRBD2. Germline values: CDR1 SQVTM, CDR2 ANQGSEA. The CDR3 spans 14 residues. J gave up 5 bases and V 3 bases, and 8 bases lay outside the gene matches. The CDR3 region has the DNA TGCAGCGTTGATGACGGGAGGGCCGGGGAGACCCAGTACTTC. It translates to CSVDDGRAGETQYF.

This clone was picked up a small number of times. This chain connects TRBV7-9 to TRBJ2-2; perhaps TRBD2 as D (6 bases). Deletions cut 4 bases from V and 3 bases from J, with 15 bases between. The CDR3 totals 16 residues. CDR1 is SEHNR, CDR2 FQNEAQ, per germline (reference sequence). DNA of the CDR3: TGTGCCAGCAGCTCCCTGGGGCGGGGCTACACCGGGGAGCTGTTTTTT. It is translated as CASSSLGRGYTGELFF.

The chain recombines TRBV5-1 with TRBJ2-1, with 11 bases matching TRBD2. Per germline, CDR1 SGHRS and CDR2 YFSETQ. CDR3 size: 17 residues. The trim removed 3 bases at V and 4 bases at J, leaving 9 bases unmatched. CDR3 DNA sequence: TGCGCCAGCAGCTCCTTTGGGGGACTAGCGGTATACAATGAGCAGTTCTTC. Its protein product is CASSSFGGLAVYNEQFF.

Ten or more counts support this clone. The gene calls are TRBV11-1 and TRBJ2-1; D possibly corresponds to TRBD2 (5 bases). This CDR3 contains 14 residues. Germline V gene data show CDR1 as SGHAT and CDR2 as FQDESV (reference sequence). Trimming stripped 4 bases from V and 4 bases from J, with 11 bases between. The CDR3 sequence is CASSSRTDYNEQFF. CDR3 DNA: TGTGCCAGCAGCTCTCGGACTGATTACAATGAGCAGTTCTTC.

Only a few counts were recorded for this clone. At the DNA level, this CDR3 is encoded by other sequences in the same sample as well. The CDR3 coding sequence is TGTGCCAGCAGCTTGGACCAGGGGGCGTACGAGCAGTACTTC. Encoded protein: CASSLDQGAYEQYF. This chain links TRBV5-4 with TRBJ2-7; 8 bases are shared with TRBD1. The germline V gene encodes CDR1 SGHNT and CDR2 YYREEE (reference sequence). This CDR3 comprises 14 residues. J lost 4 bases, V lost 0 bases, and 3 bases had no gene match.

The rearrangement uses TRBV6-6 and TRBJ2-4, with 9 bases identical to TRBD1. The ends lost 6 bases at V and 9 bases at J; junction bases unmatched: 9. Germline CDR1 and CDR2: MNHNY and SVGAGI (reference sequence). The CDR3 runs 14 residues. As DNA, the CDR3 is TGTGCCAGCAGACCTACAGGGGGCGAAGGCATTCAGTACTTC. It translates to CASRPTGGEGIQYF.

This clone was seen once. The V call is TRBV6-1, the J call TRBJ2-4; D may be TRBD2 (5 bases). The ends were cut back, 5 bases at V and 10 bases at J, with 9 bases in the middle. The germline V gene encodes CDR1 MNHNS and CDR2 SASEGT. This CDR3 is built from 11 residues. The CDR3 is CASSSLEIQYF. CDR3 sequence (DNA): TGTGCCAGCAGTTCACTAGAAATTCAGTACTTC.

This clone has just a few counts. CDR3 loop: CASSEVGTVDGYTF. The CDR3 nucleotides read TGTGCCAGCAGTGAAGTCGGGACTGTGGATGGCTACACCTTC. This rearrangement joins TRBV6-1 to TRBJ1-2; D is possibly TRBD1 (5 bases). The CDR3 is 14 amino acids. Trimming pared 1 base from V and 6 bases from J, leaving 12 bases between. Germline V lookup: CDR1 MNHNS, CDR2 SASEGT.

This chain connects TRBV13 to TRBJ2-1; the D gene is possibly TRBD2 (6 bases). V lost 5 bases and J 0 bases, leaving 17 bases between the germline ends. The CDR3 consists of 17 residues. Germline-derived CDR1 and CDR2 are PRHDT and FYEKMQ (reference sequence). The CDR3 loop reads CASSPPHRESSYNEQFF. DNA of the CDR3: TGTGCCAGCAGCCCCCCTCATCGGGAGAGCTCCTACAATGAGCAGTTCTTC. Together with reference TRBV13 and TRBJ2-1, the CDR3 gives the full variable domain: AAGVIQSPRHLIKEKRETATLKCYPIPRHDTVYWYQQGPGQDPQFLISFYEKMQSDKGSIPDRFSAQQFSDYHSELNMSSLELGDSALYFCASSPPHRESSYNEQFFGPGTRLTVL.

This clone was observed a few times. The chain recombines TRBV6-5 with TRBJ1-1; D is perhaps TRBD1 (6 bases). V lost 6 bases and J 8 bases, leaving 13 bases between the germline ends. From germline, CDR1 is MNHEY and CDR2 SVGAGI. This CDR3 region has 12 residues. This chain's CDR3 is CASSIIRGEAFF. The CDR3 DNA reads as TGTGCCAGCAGCATTATTAGGGGGGAAGCTTTCTTT.